The source of this T cell receptor (beta chain) is a study of T cells in Graves' hyperthyroidism and ophthalmopathy. CDR3 size: 14 residues. Germline CDR1 is LNHDA and CDR2 is SQIVND (reference sequence). General study points: In the blood, most expanded thyroid clonotypes above 0.001 appeared as well.

The sample holds a few counts of this clonotype. Its antigen is not known. At one end the junction does not follow the germline gene, possibly because of a read error. The investigators amplified TCR beta CDR3 regions from RNA transcripts. An initial round of RT-PCR targeting the TCR CDR3 relied on the HTBI primer set. Using its own MiXCR run on the multiplex PCR reads, TCRdb lists one record per CDR3 protein. Here the sample spans 480,000 or so distinct CDR3 sequences, 35% to 50% being singletons. Investigators excluded patients with uncontrolled infection, other autoimmune disease, pregnancy or lactation. On the basis of clinical symptoms, serum thyroxine and TRAb, thyroid ultrasound and orbital computed tomography, diagnoses were made.

The chain carries TRBV19 and TRBJ1-1; D is unresolved. The source material was peripheral blood or thyroid tissue (not recorded which). This receptor was obtained from an adult woman with Graves' disease, either hyperthyroidism or ophthalmopathy (not recorded which). This CDR3 is CASSIGGLNTEALF. CDR3 coding DNA: TGTGCCAGTAGTATAGGCGGGTTGAACACTGAAGCTCTCTTT.